A selection of T cell receptor beta chains follows, all from one sample in a study of T cells in Graves' hyperthyroidism and ophthalmopathy. A single record per CDR3 protein comes from TCRdb applying MiXCR to the multiplex PCR reads. Of about 340,000 distinct CDR3 sequences in the sample, around 20% were seen once. The sequencing input was blood. The receptors come from a woman between 50 and 59 years old with Graves' hyperthyroidism. Both conserved end residues are trimmed from each CDR3. A D gene is named only where the DNA matches it firmly.

D gene: -
J gene: TRBJ1-5
V gene: TRBV6-1
CDR3 protein: ASSVGTNQPQH

D gene: -
J gene: TRBJ2-1
V gene: TRBV11-3
CDR3 protein: ASSLDLYEQF

D gene: -
J gene: TRBJ2-3
V gene: TRBV20-1
CDR3 protein: SAREGLYTDTQY

D gene: -
J gene: TRBJ1-2
V gene: TRBV20-1
CDR3 protein: SAPIGGRGGYT

D gene: TRBD1
J gene: TRBJ1-3
V gene: TRBV3-1
CDR3 protein: ASSQFGTGRDTIY

D gene: TRBD1
J gene: TRBJ2-2
V gene: TRBV5-1
CDR3 protein: ASSLDTGVTGELL

D gene: -
J gene: -
V gene: TRBV20-1
CDR3 protein: SARDRSTETQF

D gene: TRBD2
J gene: TRBJ2-5
V gene: TRBV5-4
CDR3 protein: ASSLKSSGQETQY

D gene: -
J gene: TRBJ2-7
V gene: TRBV10-2
CDR3 protein: ASSFYSRQNVQLYEQY

D gene: -
J gene: TRBJ2-5
V gene: TRBV28
CDR3 protein: ASSRSLAAETQY

D gene: -
J gene: TRBJ1-1
V gene: TRBV5-1
CDR3 protein: ASSNYYAEAF

D gene: -
J gene: TRBJ2-7
V gene: TRBV7-2
CDR3 protein: ASSSPAYEQY

D gene: -
J gene: TRBJ2-2
V gene: TRBV28
CDR3 protein: ASSLRGGTGELF

D gene: TRBD2
J gene: TRBJ2-3
V gene: TRBV5-1
CDR3 protein: ASSSGGYTDTQY